A single sample gave rise to the 14 T cell receptor beta chains below, sequenced in a study of response to subunit inactivated influenza vaccine. TCRdb ran MiXCR on the RT-PCR reads and lists one entry per CDR3 protein. The repertoire holds about 480,000 distinct CDR3 sequences, with approximately 9.9% as singletons. The sample consisted of PBMCs from blood, taken 40 to 50 days after vaccination. Every receptor here comes from a man aged 50 or older who received an inactivated influenza vaccine.

This clonotype was seen more than once but under ten times. This CDR3 is CASSLGPGVSYEQYF. The CDR3 region has the DNA TGCGCCAGCAGCTTGGGACCAGGTGTATCCTACGAGCAGTACTTC. The rearrangement joins TRBV5-1 to TRBJ2-7; D gene unclear. Germline V gene sequence: CDR1 SGHRS, CDR2 YFSETQ. The CDR3 is 15 residues long. Trimming stripped 0 bases from V and 1 base from J, with 11 bases between.

The sample holds a few counts of this clonotype. The chain couples TRBV10-3 to TRBJ2-3, with 8 nucleotides matching TRBD2. The CDR3 loop spans 15 amino acids. CDR1 is ENHRY and CDR2 is SYGVKD in the germline V gene. With 5 bases clipped from V and 2 bases from J, the junction kept 6 bases outside the gene matches. The CDR3 sequence is CAISLAGLSTDTQYF. The CDR3 nucleotides read TGTGCCATCAGTCTAGCGGGCCTTTCCACAGATACGCAGTATTTT.

This chain uses TRBV6-5 with TRBJ2-1; D is possibly TRBD2 (6 bases). Germline-derived CDR1 and CDR2 are MNHEY and SVGAGI. V was cut by 5 bases and J by 10 bases, with 18 bases left in between. The CDR3 runs 14 residues. CDR3 sequence: CASSPGLTLGEQFF. CDR3 nucleotide sequence: TGTGCCAGCAGTCCTGGACTAACCTTGGGGGAGCAGTTCTTC.

This clonotype has a single count. The chain links TRBV23-1 to TRBJ1-5; TRBD1 is a possible D gene (5 bases). TRBV23-1 is classed as an ORF, of uncertain function. Trimming removed 7 bases at V and 2 bases at J, with 15 bases between. The CDR3 is 15 amino acids. The CDR3 DNA reads TGCGCCAGCAAAAGAGGACAAGGTTGCAATCAGCCCCAGCATTTT. Residues: CASKRGQGCNQPQHF.

In the case of this clonotype: The conserved final phenylalanine or tryptophan is absent from the CDR3, which likely points to a read error. The DNA is left out, because the CDR3 cannot be placed on it with certainty; the CDR3 is given as TCRdb lists it. The rearrangement joins TRBV7-3 to TRBJ2-1. The CDR3 is 9 amino acids long, termini counted. Germline V gives CDR1 SGHTA, CDR2 FQGTGA. CDR3 sequence reads: CAMGTGLLC.

V and J are TRBV20-1 and TRBJ1-1; TRBD1 agrees at 8 bases. Germline CDR1 DFQATT, CDR2 SNEGSKA (reference sequence). The CDR3 has 13 amino acids. The ends lost 6 bases at V and 6 bases at J; junction bases unmatched: 9. The CDR3 DNA sequence: TGCAGTGCCAGCAGGGGGCGAAAGGCTGAAGCTTTCTTT. Protein product: CSASRGRKAEAFF.

V and J are TRBV11-2 and TRBJ2-1; TRBD1 or TRBD2 may be the D gene (5 bases each). Germline V gene data show CDR1 as SGHAT and CDR2 as FQNNGV. CDR3 length: 18 residues. Trimming took 5 bases from V and 1 from J, leaving 21 bases between them. The CDR3: CASSPLGLRDPSYNEQFF. The CDR3 DNA is TGTGCCAGCAGCCCCTTGGGTTTACGGGACCCGTCCTACAATGAGCAGTTCTTC.

This clonotype was seen only a few times. The chain is built from TRBV5-1 and TRBJ2-1, with a tentative D call TRBD2 (5 bases). The germline V gene encodes CDR1 SGHRS and CDR2 YFSETQ. Trimming pared 4 bases from V and 4 bases from J, leaving 21 bases between. The CDR3 has 17 residues. The CDR3 bases are TGCGCCAGCAGCCCCCGGGAAGTTAGGGCCGCTTACAATGAGCAGTTCTTC. It codes for CASSPREVRAAYNEQFF.

DNA for the CDR3: TGCGCCAGCAGCTTCGGCAGGACTAACTACAATGAGCAGTTCTTC. It codes for CASSFGRTNYNEQFF. The chain joins TRBV4-3 to TRBJ2-1; D is perhaps TRBD2 (6 bases). The length of the CDR3 is 15 residues. CDR1 and CDR2 from the germline V gene are LGHNA and YSLEER. V shed 5 bases and J shed 3 bases, with 14 bases lying between them.

The table lists this clonotype with a few counts. This chain links TRBV7-9 with TRBJ1-2, with D uncertain. Germline V gene lookup returns CDR1 SEHNR and CDR2 FQNEAQ (reference sequence). With 8 bases removed from V and 7 bases from J, the gap between germline ends came to 11 bases. The CDR3 is 11 amino acids. CDR3 residues: CASRSEGGYTF. The CDR3 coding sequence is TGTGCCAGCCGCTCTGAGGGTGGCTACACCTTC.

V usage is TRBV11-2 and J usage is TRBJ2-1; TRBD2 matches 10 bases. The CDR3 is 18 residues long. CDR1 and CDR2 (germline): SGHAT, FQNNGV. Unmatched junction bases numbered 7, after V lost 2 bases and J lost 0 bases. CDR3: CASSLLGLAYSSYNEQFF. CDR3 sequence (DNA): TGTGCCAGCAGCTTATTGGGACTAGCGTATTCCTCCTACAATGAGCAGTTCTTC.

The CDR3 reads CASSYRSGELFF. Here the CDR3 DNA reads TGTGCCAGCAGTTACCGGTCCGGGGAGCTGTTTTTT. V and J are TRBV6-2 or TRBV6-3 and TRBJ2-2; no clear D gene. The ends were cut back, 2 bases at V and 6 bases at J, with 4 bases in the middle. The CDR3 is made up of 12 amino acids. Germline V gene lookup returns CDR1 MNHEY and CDR2 SVGEGT.

This clonotype was counted many times. The chain links TRBV6-1 to TRBJ2-3; D is undetermined. Germline loops: CDR1 MNHNS, CDR2 SASEGT. There are 15 residues in the CDR3. V lost 8 bases and J lost 0, with 15 bases in between. The CDR3 coding sequence is TGTGCCAGCTCCTGGGCGGCAGGAAGCACAGATACGCAGTATTTT. It specifies CASSWAAGSTDTQYF.

The table lists this clonotype with many counts. The chain employs TRBV20-1 and TRBJ2-2, with D hard to call. The CDR3 has 14 amino acids. V was shortened by 5 bases and J by 1 base, with 11 bases between the two germline ends. Per the germline V gene, CDR1 is DFQATT and CDR2 is SNEGSKA (reference sequence). The CDR3 loop reads CSAWVAGNTGELFF. The CDR3 nucleotides are TGCAGTGCTTGGGTGGCAGGGAACACCGGGGAGCTGTTTTTT.